Following are 6 T cell receptor beta chains from one sample sequenced in a study of CXCR3-negative and CXCR3-positive naive CD8 T cells. Points from the study as a whole: TRB CDR3s were more hydrophobic in CXCR3-positive than in CXCR3-negative naive cells.

With UMI labels, 5' RACE was used to prepare the TRB cDNA libraries. No DNA is given; TCRdb re-called the 5' RACE reads and lists each CDR3 protein once. This sample carries some 120,000 distinct CDR3 sequences, with about 0.62% going to the ten biggest clones. Antigen specificity for these receptors is unknown. Sample: naive CXCR3+ CD8+ T cells from blood. Subset denoted: CD45RO-CCR7+CD27+CD95- naive CD8+ T cells expressing CXCR3 (TNR3+). Receptor source: a human donor in good health. Some clones in this sample may be carry-over from other donors' samples.

The rearrangement uses TRBV10-3 and TRBJ2-6. Germline values: CDR1 ENHRY, CDR2 SYGVKD. The CDR3 has 17 amino acids. CDR3 region: CAISGDRVDSGANVLTF.

The chain couples TRBV28 to TRBJ2-7. This CDR3 comprises 13 residues. CDR1 and CDR2 (germline): MDHEN, SYDVKM. CDR3: CASSLHNSYEQYF. The full variable domain, its missing parts supplied by reference TRBV28 and TRBJ2-7, is DVKVTQSSRYLVKRTGEKVFLECVQDMDHENMFWYRQDPGLGLRLIYFSYDVKMKEKGDIPEGYSVSREKKERFSLILESASTNQTSMYLCASSLHNSYEQYFGPGTRLTVT.

J is TRBJ2-3 and V is TRBV11-3; TCRdb names TRBD1, which stays unverified in the absence of DNA. Germline V CDR1 and CDR2: SGHNT, YENEEA. The length of the CDR3 is 13 residues. CDR3 sequence: CASTMTGADTQYF.

The V gene is TRBV7-9, the J gene TRBJ2-6. Germline assignment: CDR1 SEHNR and CDR2 FQNEAQ (reference sequence). The CDR3 spans 17 residues. The CDR3 region is CASSQVADRLGANVLTF.

The genes are TRBV5-1 and TRBJ2-1; the TCRdb D gene call, TRBD2, has no DNA to confirm it. The CDR3 sequence is 17 residues long. Germline-derived CDR1 and CDR2 are SGHRS and YFSETQ. This CDR3 is CASSLNSGGGSYNEQFF.

The chain has TRBV28 and TRBJ2-1; TCRdb returns TRBD2, unconfirmable since there is no DNA. Germline CDR1 is MDHEN and CDR2 is SYDVKM. This CDR3 has 16 residues. The CDR3 sequence is CASSLRASSSYNEQFF.